These 20 T cell receptor beta chains were sequenced from one sample in a study of intratumoral heterogeneity in liver cancer. Sequencing used immunoSEQ multiplex PCR; TCRdb keeps in-frame clones, though not all of them. The sample records 20,000 to 25,000 clones, over 60% being singletons. The material was tumor-adjacent normal tissue, obtained before any cancer treatment. These receptors all stem from a woman aged 65 to 85 with hepatocellular carcinoma.

The chain links TRBV30 to TRBJ1-3, with D perhaps matching TRBD1 (5 bases). Germline-derived CDR1 and CDR2 are GTSNPN and SVGIG (reference sequence). The CDR3 spans 12 residues. The V gene lost 4 bases and the J gene lost 3 bases, with 7 bases spanning the gap. The CDR3 DNA reads as TGTGCCTGGACAGGGTATGGAAACACCATATATTTT. It translates to CAWTGYGNTIYF.

CDR3 protein: CASSFPGSLYGYTF. The CDR3 DNA reads as TGTGCCAGCAGTTTTCCAGGGTCTCTCTATGGCTACACCTTC. This chain uses TRBV28 with TRBJ1-2; possibly TRBD1 for D (5 bases). Trimming removed 3 bases at V and 4 bases at J, with 12 bases between. CDR1 is MDHEN, CDR2 SYDVKM, per germline. The CDR3 sequence is 14 residues long.

V and J are TRBV29-1 and TRBJ1-1; 9 positions match TRBD1. The CDR3 extends over 12 amino acids. The trim removed 7 bases at V and 10 bases at J, leaving 10 bases unmatched. Germline V lookup: CDR1 SQVTM, CDR2 ANQGSEA. CDR3 nucleotide sequence: TGCAGCGGTGCTACAGGGGGCGCATTAGCTTTCTTT. This sequence encodes CSGATGGALAFF.

This clone came up once. The chain recombines TRBV4-1 with TRBJ2-5; tentatively, D is TRBD2 (5 bases). The CDR3 totals 15 residues. Trimming left V 0 bases short and J 5 bases short, with 13 bases between. Germline V gene sequence: CDR1 MGHRA, CDR2 YSYEKL. The CDR3, as DNA: TGCGCCAGCAGCCAAGAGGGGAGCGTATGGGAGACCCAGTACTTC. It yields the protein CASSQEGSVWETQYF.

The chain uses TRBV2 and TRBJ2-3; tentatively, D is TRBD1 (6 bases). Trimming pared 5 bases from V and 0 bases from J, leaving 9 bases between. Germline assignment: CDR1 SNHLY and CDR2 FYNNEI. The CDR3 runs 14 residues. The CDR3 nucleotides are TGTGCCAGCAGTAACAGGGTGAGCACAGATACGCAGTATTTT. Its translation is CASSNRVSTDTQYF.

The chain is built from TRBV2 and TRBJ2-1; 8 nucleotides line up with TRBD2. Trimming removed 7 bases from V and 0 bases from J; junction bases left unmatched: 5. The CDR3 spans 15 residues. Germline CDR1 reads SNHLY; CDR2 reads FYNNEI. CDR3 in DNA: TGTGCCAGCACGGGTCGGGAGGGCTCCTACAATGAGCAGTTCTTC. It is translated as CASTGREGSYNEQFF.

The chain couples TRBV12-5 to TRBJ2-2; possibly TRBD1 for D (6 bases). CDR3 length equals 14 residues. Germline V gene sequence: CDR1 LGHNT, CDR2 FRNRAP. Trimming removed 3 bases at V and 7 bases at J, with 12 bases between. CDR3 amino acids: CASGLTGKGGELFF. The CDR3 DNA reads TGTGCTAGTGGTTTAACAGGGAAGGGCGGGGAGCTGTTTTTT. Combining the CDR3 with reference TRBV12-5 and TRBJ2-2 gives the whole variable domain DARVTQTPRHKVTEMGQEVTMRCQPILGHNTVFWYRQTMMQGLELLAYFRNRAPLDDSGMPKDRFSAEMPDATLATLKIQPSEPRDSAVYFCASGLTGKGGELFFGEGSRLTVL.

The chain carries TRBV27 and TRBJ1-1; 8 bases line up with TRBD1. Germline V gene data show CDR1 as MNHEY and CDR2 as SMNVEV (reference sequence). V shed 9 bases, J shed 4 bases, and the junction held 10 bases outside the gene matches. This CDR3 is 14 amino acids long. This chain's CDR3 is CASTPQGVGTEAFF. In nucleotides, the CDR3 is TGTGCCAGTACACCACAGGGGGTCGGCACTGAAGCTTTCTTT.

V gene TRBV19 combines with J gene TRBJ1-2; a weak D match, TRBD1 (6 bases). Trimming removed 1 base from V and 4 bases from J, with 19 bases in between. CDR1 LNHDA and CDR2 SQIVND come from the germline V gene (reference sequence). The CDR3 loop spans 17 amino acids. CDR3 sequence reads: CASSIASQGQGSYGYTF. CDR3 nucleotide sequence: TGTGCCAGTAGTATAGCGTCCCAGGGACAAGGGAGCTATGGCTACACCTTC.

The V and J genes are TRBV19 and TRBJ2-7; weak D call: TRBD1 (6 bases). Germline V CDR1 and CDR2: LNHDA, SQIVND (reference sequence). The CDR3 runs to 12 residues. V was pared by 5 bases and J by 4 bases, with 9 bases between. For the CDR3, the DNA is TGTGCCAGTAGTGCACAGGGTTACGAGCAGTACTTC. It is translated as CASSAQGYEQYF.

The V gene is TRBV4-1, the J gene TRBJ1-3; unclear D gene. V lost 4 bases to trimming and J lost 4 bases, with 8 bases between them. The germline V gene encodes CDR1 MGHRA and CDR2 YSYEKL. The CDR3 loop spans 13 amino acids. The CDR3 is CASSPPVGNTIYF. CDR3 nucleotide sequence: TGCGCCAGCAGCCCCCCGGTGGGAAACACCATATATTTT.

This sequence joins TRBV7-2 and TRBJ2-5; D gene ambiguous. Looked up from germline, CDR1 is SGHTA and CDR2 is FQGNSA. CDR3 length equals 13 residues. V was shortened by 1 base and J by 5 bases, with 8 bases between the two germline ends. For the CDR3, the DNA is TGTGCCAGCAGCTTAGGGTTCGGGGAGACCCAGTACTTC. Its protein product is CASSLGFGETQYF.

The rearrangement joins TRBV30 to TRBJ1-2, with TRBD1 matching 7 bases. This CDR3 has 15 amino acids. CDR1 GTSNPN and CDR2 SVGIG come from the germline V gene (reference sequence). The junction had 9 bases not matched to a gene; V was cut back by 5 bases and J by 0 bases. The CDR3 loop is CAWVGWGQTNYGYTF. Here the CDR3 DNA reads TGTGCCTGGGTCGGGTGGGGACAGACTAACTATGGCTACACCTTC.

V and J are TRBV2 and TRBJ1-2; tentatively, D is TRBD1 (6 bases). The CDR3 is 15 amino acids. Per germline, CDR1 SNHLY and CDR2 FYNNEI. V dropped 6 bases and J dropped 0 bases, with 14 bases sitting between them. Here the CDR3 reads CASSPGDTANYGYTF. The CDR3 region has the DNA TGTGCCAGCAGCCCCGGGGACACAGCTAACTATGGCTACACCTTC.

The J gene is TRBJ2-1, the V gene TRBV7-9; TRBD1 aligns across 7 bases. The CDR3 is 14 residues long. The junction had 2 bases not matched to a gene; V was cut back by 2 bases and J by 4 bases. Germline values: CDR1 SEHNR, CDR2 FQNEAQ (reference sequence). The CDR3 DNA reads TGTGCCAGCAGCTTAACAGGGGTTTACAATGAGCAGTTCTTC. Its protein product is CASSLTGVYNEQFF.

This clone was seen more than once but under ten times. This chain joins TRBV5-4 and TRBJ1-2, with TRBD1 matching 7 bases. The trim removed 5 bases at V and 6 bases at J, leaving 1 base unmatched. The CDR3 contains 11 residues. The germline V gene encodes CDR1 SGHNT and CDR2 YYREEE (reference sequence). CDR3 coding DNA: TGTGCCAGCAGGAGGGGGCATGGCTACACCTTC. Encoded protein: CASRRGHGYTF.

V is TRBV14 and J is TRBJ2-2, with D possibly called TRBD1 or TRBD2 (5 bases each). This CDR3 is built from 15 residues. The V and J ends lost 4 bases and 4 bases respectively, with 13 bases between them. CDR1 is SGHDN, CDR2 FVKESK, per germline. The CDR3: CASSLSGRRTGELFF. As DNA, the CDR3 is TGTGCCAGCAGCCTCTCGGGACGGCGCACCGGGGAGCTGTTTTTT.

The V and J genes are TRBV11-2 and TRBJ1-3; 7 positions match TRBD1. After removal of 5 bases from V and 3 bases from J, the junction contained 10 bases not matched to a gene. The CDR3 runs 16 residues. Germline CDR1 SGHAT, CDR2 FQNNGV. The CDR3 DNA reads as TGTGCCAGCAGCCGACAGGGAACAATGGGTGGAAACACCATATATTTT. Translation: CASSRQGTMGGNTIYF.

The V and J genes are TRBV27 and TRBJ2-7; TRBD2 agrees at 7 bases. This CDR3 is built from 13 residues. CDR1 MNHEY and CDR2 SMNVEV come from the germline V gene (reference sequence). Losses at the gene ends were 4 bases for V and 7 bases for J; bases not matched to a gene: 7. The CDR3, as DNA: TGTGCCAGCAGTTCCAGACTAGCTGGTGAGCAGTACTTC. This translates into CASSSRLAGEQYF.

The table lists this clone with a count of one. The rearrangement joins TRBV19 to TRBJ2-7; 10 nucleotides line up with TRBD1. The CDR3 loop spans 15 amino acids. The germline gives CDR1 LNHDA, CDR2 SQIVND (reference sequence). V gave up 6 bases and J gave up 4 bases; unmatched junction bases: 9. CDR3 DNA: TGTGCCAGTAGCGCCGGGACAGGGGATTGGTACGAGCAGTACTTC. As protein: CASSAGTGDWYEQYF. The full variable domain, in which reference TRBV19 and TRBJ2-7 provide the parts outside the CDR3, is DGGITQSPKYLFRKEGQNVTLSCEQNLNHDAMYWYRQDPGQGLRLIYYSQIVNDFQKGDIAEGYSVSREKKESFPLTVTSAQKNPTAFYLCASSAGTGDWYEQYFGPGTRLTVT.